Listed here are 9 T cell receptor beta chains from one sample, sequenced in a study of blood T cell repertoires in COVID-19. Clones were read by immunoSEQ multiplex PCR, and TCRdb kept only the in-frame ones, dropping some. Here the sample spans hundreds of thousands of clones, roughly 89% being singletons. Sequencing was done on a sample of PBMCs or T cells enriched from blood (not recorded which). The receptors were sampled from a woman between 40 and 50 years old who had recovered from COVID-19.

This clone came up a few times. This sample includes further DNA sequences coding for the same CDR3. The chain carries TRBV18 and TRBJ1-1; D perhaps matches TRBD1 (5 bases). The CDR3 is 14 amino acids. Between the trimmed V and J ends, which lost 2 bases and 1 base, there was a span of 8 bases. CDR1 and CDR2 (germline): KGHSH, LQKENI. The CDR3 region has the DNA TGTGCCAGCTCACCATACCAGGGGAACACTGAAGCTTTCTTT. The encoded protein is CASSPYQGNTEAFF.

V usage is TRBV27 and J usage is TRBJ2-4; 13 nucleotides agree with TRBD2. Germline V lookup: CDR1 MNHEY, CDR2 SMNVEV (reference sequence). Losses at the gene ends were 5 bases for V and 10 bases for J; bases not matched to a gene: 5. The CDR3 consists of 14 residues. Here the CDR3 DNA reads TGTGCCAGCAGTCCCGGGACTAGCGGGGTGATTCAGTACTTC. Protein: CASSPGTSGVIQYF.

The genes are TRBV7-3 and TRBJ1-1, with D tentatively TRBD1 (6 bases). The CDR3 covers 14 residues. V was pared by 4 bases and J by 1 base, with 10 bases between. CDR1 is SGHTA and CDR2 is FQGTGA in the germline V gene. CDR3 DNA sequence: TGTGCCAGCAGCTCGACAGGAAGGAACACTGAAGCTTTCTTT. It specifies CASSSTGRNTEAFF. The variable domain in full, completed from reference TRBV7-3 and TRBJ1-1, reads GAGVSQTPSNKVTEKGKYVELRCDPISGHTALYWYRQSLGQGPEFLIYFQGTGAADDSGLPNDRFFAVRPEGSVSTLKIQRTERGDSAVYLCASSSTGRNTEAFFGQGTRLTVV.

The rearrangement uses TRBV7-6 and TRBJ2-5; 7 nucleotides agree with TRBD1. J was trimmed by 2 bases and V by 7 bases; bases with no gene match: 4. Germline V gene lookup returns CDR1 SGHVS and CDR2 FNYEAQ. The CDR3 consists of 13 residues. The CDR3 loop reads CASTWTGQETQYF. CDR3 nucleotides: TGTGCCAGCACTTGGACAGGTCAAGAGACCCAGTACTTC. Full variable domain (outside the CDR3, taken from reference TRBV7-6 and TRBJ2-5): GAGVSQSPRYKVTKRGQDVALRCDPISGHVSLYWYRQALGQGPEFLTYFNYEAQQDKSGLPNDRFSAERPEGSISTLTIQRTEQRDSAMYRCASTWTGQETQYFGPGTRLLVL.

This rearrangement joins TRBV19 to TRBJ2-5; 12 nucleotides line up with TRBD2. V shed 3 bases, J shed 5 bases, and the junction held 7 bases outside the gene matches. The germline V gene has CDR1 LNHDA and CDR2 SQIVND (reference sequence). The CDR3 consists of 16 residues. CDR3 in amino acids: CASSIELTSGSETQYF. Here the CDR3 DNA reads TGTGCCAGTAGTATTGAGTTGACTAGCGGGAGTGAGACCCAGTACTTC.

The chain couples TRBV7-9 to TRBJ2-7; 11 bases agree with TRBD1. This CDR3 has 15 amino acids. J was trimmed by 2 bases and V by 4 bases; bases with no gene match: 4. Germline values: CDR1 SEHNR, CDR2 FQNEAQ (reference sequence). DNA for the CDR3: TGTGCCAGCAGCTCTTCGGACAGGGGGCCCTACGAGCAGTACTTC. Its translation is CASSSSDRGPYEQYF.

Of note for this clone: One junction end does not reproduce the germline sequence, and a read error may be involved. V usage is TRBV4-3 and J usage is TRBJ2-7, with 8 nucleotides matching TRBD2. The CDR3 extends over 15 amino acids. The germline gives CDR1 LGHNA, CDR2 YSLEER. CDR3 protein: CASSQDSSGSYAQYF. CDR3 DNA sequence: TGCGCCAGCAGCCAAGACAGCAGCGGGAGTTACGCGCAGTACTTC.

The chain joins TRBV10-3 to TRBJ1-1, with 8 positions matching TRBD1. With 3 bases clipped from V and 5 bases from J, the junction kept 5 bases outside the gene matches. The CDR3 has 14 amino acids. Looked up from germline, CDR1 is ENHRY and CDR2 is SYGVKD. CDR3 bases: TGTGCCATCAGTGAAGCACAGGGGGGAACTGAAGCTTTCTTT. Translating it yields CAISEAQGGTEAFF.

The chain recombines TRBV19 with TRBJ1-1; D is undetermined. The CDR3 is 13 amino acids. CDR1 is LNHDA, CDR2 SQIVND, per germline (reference sequence). V lost 7 bases to trimming and J lost 2 bases, with 11 bases between them. The DNA of the CDR3 is TGTGCCAGTAATCCGGGATACAACACTGAAGCTTTCTTT. Its translation is CASNPGYNTEAFF.